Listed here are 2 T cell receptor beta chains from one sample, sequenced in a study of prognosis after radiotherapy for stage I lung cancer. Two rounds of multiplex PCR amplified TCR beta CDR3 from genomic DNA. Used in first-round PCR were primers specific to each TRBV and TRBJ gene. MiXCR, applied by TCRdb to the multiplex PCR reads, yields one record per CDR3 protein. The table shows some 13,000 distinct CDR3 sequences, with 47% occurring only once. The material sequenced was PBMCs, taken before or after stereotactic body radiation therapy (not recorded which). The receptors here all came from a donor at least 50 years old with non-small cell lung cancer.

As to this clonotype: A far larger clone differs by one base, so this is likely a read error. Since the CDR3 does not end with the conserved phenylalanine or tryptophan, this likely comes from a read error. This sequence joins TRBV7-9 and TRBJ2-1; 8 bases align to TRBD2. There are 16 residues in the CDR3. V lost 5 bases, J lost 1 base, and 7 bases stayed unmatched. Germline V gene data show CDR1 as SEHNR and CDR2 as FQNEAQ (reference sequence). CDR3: CASSVVAGRSYNEQFV. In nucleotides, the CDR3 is TGTGCCAGCAGCGTAGTAGCGGGAAGGTCCTACAATGAGCAGTTCGTC.

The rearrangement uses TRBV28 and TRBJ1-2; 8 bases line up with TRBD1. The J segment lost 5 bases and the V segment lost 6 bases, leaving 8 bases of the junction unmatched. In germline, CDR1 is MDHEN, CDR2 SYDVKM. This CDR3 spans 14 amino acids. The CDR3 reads CASRRQGQGYGYTF. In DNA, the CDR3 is TGTGCCAGCAGGCGACAGGGGCAGGGATATGGCTACACCTTC.